What follows is one TCR beta chain and its context. Its recognized antigen is unknown. No base-level quality is on record; no much larger clone is a single base apart. This sample was taken from a study of identifying expanded T cells in peripheral blood (dated by TCRdb to between 2018 and 2021). A note on the overall study: Technical replicates were generated by sequencing separate aliquots of the same genomic DNA pool, with four replicates compared pairwise.

CDR1 is given as MGHRA and CDR2 as YSYEKL, both from the germline V gene. V was cut back by 4 bases and J by 3 bases, leaving a gap of 15 bases between them. CDR3 length: 16 amino acids, cysteine to phenylalanine. The read is trimmed to its CDR3 DNA, 48 bases read in frame from base 1. During the collection period, no immune events, such as infections, were documented for the healthy donors. To calibrate time-dependent variance in a beta-binomial model of T-cell clone differential abundance, blood repertoires from healthy donors were used as a training cohort. The training cohort comprised about ten healthy donors, 3 female and 7 male. Donor ages ranged from about 29 to 70 years, with an average of around 45 years. Whole blood, obtained from a commercial supplier, was collected from each healthy donor at three time points spaced roughly 2 weeks apart. Genomic DNA was extracted from unsorted whole blood for immunosequencing.

The study at large found these results: In all healthy donors, the variance in clone template counts between samples taken 2 to 3 weeks apart rose significantly as total template count increased. Both the number of clones called differentially abundant and the false-positive rate were significantly reduced by the beta-binomial model across all healthy-donor time intervals. Between technical replicates the binomial model flagged about 1.2 differentially abundant clones, whereas over about 2 weeks the binomial model flagged about 16.4 and over four weeks approximately 20. The authors expected biological variance in healthy repertoires might increase further over much longer intervals such as months to years.

TCRbeta CDR3 regions were profiled by bias-controlled multiplex PCR amplification of genomic DNA with the immunoSEQ Assay. Processing in the source paper ran as follows. The absolute abundance of each unique TCRbeta CDR3 region was quantified after sequences were collapsed and filtered. Differential abundance was tested with two models: a binomial (Fisher-equivalent) model and a beta-binomial model that adds time-dependent variance fitted from healthy donors. Clones with fewer than 5 combined templates were excluded, and clones with Benjamini-Hochberg FDR below 0.01 were called differentially abundant. The form v = (b*log(k)+a)^2 was used to model beta-binomial variance as a function of total template count across the two samples. TCRdb took over this immuneACCESS table, retaining in-frame rearrangements with V and J assigned. Such tables are incomplete; in checked studies, under half of the missing clones stem from an unresolved V gene, and the remainder is unexplained. For V, J and clone size, that table is used; D and trimming come from the DNA. Here the sample has about 89,000 clones; 75% to 90% occur a single time. The top ten clonotypes cover roughly 5.9% of the sample.

The TCR originated in a person aged 18-70 years in good health. The sequence is built from TRBV4-1 and TRBJ1-4, with TRBD1 perhaps the D gene, on 6 matching bases. The specimen sequenced was blood. The CDR3 protein sequence reads: CASSRDWGASNEKLFF. The nucleotide sequence reads TGCGCCAGCAGCCGGGACTGGGGGGCATCTAATGAAAAACTGTTTTTT.